This TCR beta chain derives from a study of blood T cells in healthy people across ages. Study conclusions and caveats: Age brought a roughly linear fall in TCR beta diversity measured per million T cells.

Primed by a sample-barcoded 5' primer and a J-beta primer mix, a second PCR proceeded for 7 to 11 cycles. Template switching added a 12-random-nucleotide identifier to every cDNA molecule. All samples yielded 2.5 million or more CDR3-containing paired-end reads. From the 5' RACE reads, TCRdb called clonotypes with MiXCR, one entry per CDR3 protein. The data hold 720,000 or so distinct CDR3 sequences, with about 43% observed a single time. The trim removed 0 bases at V and 13 bases at J, leaving 6 bases unmatched. CDR3 size: 13 residues. The V gene's germline CDR1 is MRHNA and CDR2 SNTAGT. In the case of this clonotype: Its antigen is currently unknown.

J is TRBJ2-3 and V is TRBV6-4; 8 bases align to TRBD1. Material for sequencing was blood. The clonotype was recovered from a man at least 80 years old in good health. The chain's CDR3 is CASSDSSQGAKYF. CDR3 coding DNA: TGTGCCAGCAGTGACTCGAGTCAGGGGGCTAAGTATTTT.